The 10 T cell receptor beta chains below come from one sample, sequenced in a study of shared clonotypes between healthy human individuals (dated by TCRdb to 2018 to 2020). Library method: the immunoSEQ multiplex PCR assay. This immuneACCESS table, as held by TCRdb, lists in-frame sequences with V and J called but not all clones. Of the missing ones, under half trace to an unresolved V gene in checked studies; the others have no known cause. Present in this sample are 950,000 to 1,300,000 clones, about 76% of which were seen just once. 1.4% to 1.5% of the sample is held by the ten biggest clonotypes. Sequenced material: memory CD4+ T cells sorted from blood. This specimen's cell subset or site label, interpreted: CD45RA-negative fraction. The receptors originated from a man aged 18 to 30 in good health.

J is TRBJ2-7 and V is TRBV5-1, with 8 bases identical to TRBD2. Germline trimming cut 4 bases from V and 5 bases from J; bases unmatched to any gene: 5. Looked up from germline, CDR1 is SGHRS and CDR2 is YFSETQ. The CDR3 has 13 amino acids. DNA of the CDR3: TGCGCCAGCAGCCGGGAGGGGGTCGACGAGCAGTACTTC. This sequence encodes CASSREGVDEQYF.

The rearrangement joins TRBV5-1 to TRBJ2-2, with 7 bases fitting TRBD2. From germline, CDR1 is SGHRS and CDR2 YFSETQ. This CDR3 is 15 amino acids long. V lost 1 base and J lost 7; bases outside the gene matches: 7. DNA for the CDR3: TGCGCCAGCAGCTTGACGTCTAGCGGTAGCGGGGAGCTGTTTTTT. Its translation is CASSLTSSGSGELFF.

In regard to this clone: The sample contains more than one DNA sequence encoding this CDR3. The chain uses TRBV2 and TRBJ2-7; D might be TRBD1 or TRBD2, each matching 6 bases. Trimming stripped 4 bases from V and 0 bases from J, with 10 bases between. Germline V gene sequence: CDR1 SNHLY, CDR2 FYNNEI. The CDR3 is 14 residues long. CDR3 in amino acids: CASSARGHSYEQYF. Written as DNA, the CDR3 is TGTGCCAGCAGTGCCCGGGGGCACTCCTACGAGCAGTACTTC.

This chain joins TRBV30 and TRBJ1-4, with TRBD1 matching 8 bases. CDR3 size: 13 residues. Germline assignment: CDR1 GTSNPN and CDR2 SVGIG (reference sequence). After removal of 5 bases from V and 7 bases from J, the junction contained 6 bases not matched to a gene. CDR3 sequence reads: CAWARQGPEKLFF. As DNA, the CDR3 is TGTGCCTGGGCTAGACAGGGGCCTGAAAAACTGTTTTTT.

V is TRBV6-5 and J is TRBJ2-2; D could derive from TRBD1 or TRBD2 (6 bases each). V lost 7 bases, J lost 7 bases, and 16 bases lay in between. Per the germline V gene, CDR1 is MNHEY and CDR2 is SVGAGI. The CDR3 contains 14 residues. The CDR3 spells CASTLAPRGGELFF. CDR3 DNA sequence: TGTGCCAGCACGCTAGCGCCCAGGGGCGGGGAGCTGTTTTTT.

This clone occurred once. The rearrangement links TRBV5-1 to TRBJ2-1; D remains unclear. The germline V and J ends were trimmed by 3 bases and 7 bases, with 11 bases remaining between them. The CDR3 has 13 residues. CDR1 is SGHRS, CDR2 YFSETQ, per germline. The CDR3 DNA reads as TGCGCCAGCAGCTCCCAGAGTCGAAATGAGCAGTTCTTC. The encoded protein is CASSSQSRNEQFF.

The chain couples TRBV28 to TRBJ1-6; a possible D gene is TRBD1 (5 bases). Germline V lookup: CDR1 MDHEN, CDR2 SYDVKM. V dropped 3 bases and J dropped 0 bases, with 9 bases sitting between them. The length of the CDR3 is 16 residues. The CDR3 sequence: CASSFAGGSYNSPLHF. CDR3 nucleotides: TGTGCCAGCAGTTTCGCCGGGGGCTCCTATAATTCACCCCTCCACTTT.

V is TRBV7-9 and J is TRBJ2-1; TRBD2 matches 7 bases. J gave up 9 bases and V 5 bases, and 16 bases lay outside the gene matches. Germline V gene lookup returns CDR1 SEHNR and CDR2 FQNEAQ (reference sequence). CDR3 length: 16 residues. The CDR3 coding sequence is TGTGCCAGCAGCGCCCCCTCAGCGGGGATTATAAGTGAGCAGTTCTTC. This codes for CASSAPSAGIISEQFF.

In this sample, this clone turned up once. The chain uses TRBV7-2 and TRBJ1-6; D uncertain. The germline gives CDR1 SGHTA, CDR2 FQGNSA. V gave up 5 bases and J gave up 0 bases, with 14 bases separating them. The CDR3 has 17 residues. The chain's CDR3 is CASSPFGRSSYNSPLHF. The CDR3 bases are TGTGCCAGCAGCCCATTTGGAAGGAGCTCCTATAATTCACCCCTCCACTTT.

This clone was detected only a few times. The V and J genes are TRBV7-3 and TRBJ2-5, with TRBD2 as a possible D gene (6 bases). CDR1 and CDR2 from the germline V gene are SGHTA and FQGTGA. The CDR3 is 13 residues long. Trimming left V 4 bases short and J 6 bases short, with 12 bases between. CDR3 sequence (DNA): TGTGCCAGCAGCTCCGGACGGGGGAAGACCCAGTACTTC. Its protein product is CASSSGRGKTQYF.